This TCR beta chain is drawn from a study of T-cell memory formation after mild COVID-19 (dated by TCRdb to the early 2020s). Concerning the study at large: TCR sequence clusters from the two donors were found to be largely donor specific. In a couple of donors, T-cell clones that expanded and contracted after mild COVID-19 were followed by sequencing TCRalpha and TCRbeta repertoires longitudinally. The cohort was made up of two young adult volunteers, one female and one male, who were previously healthy. Overall study outcomes, separate from this receptor: The detection of some responding clones in pre-infection memory suggests that pre-existing cross-reactive memory T cells joined the SARS-CoV-2 response. Contracting CD4+ clones appeared mostly in the CM and EM memory subsets, whereas CD8+ clones were enriched in EMRA. The study covered only a couple of mild cases, and larger cohorts including severe cases with pre-infection samples were considered necessary. Whether the second-wave clones peaking on day 37 were SARS-CoV-2 specific was not confirmed. Clones contracting from day 15 to 85 had balanced CD4/CD8 phenotypes, while a second wave expanding from day 15 to 37 was biased towards CD4+.

PBMCs were isolated by Ficoll-Paque density gradient centrifugation. Sequencing was performed on an Illumina NovaSeq 6000. TCRalpha and TCRbeta cDNA libraries were built by 5'RACE with constant-segment primers, adding sample barcodes and unique molecular identifiers. Trizol reagent was used to extract RNA from every sample. Amplification of the libraries took two PCR steps, and the second step added a second sample barcode plus Illumina TruSeq adapters. Sequencing of libraries was performed on an Illumina NovaSeq with 2 x 150 bp paired-end reads. On the study's bioinformatics: The reads were demultiplexed and collapsed into UMI-guided consensus sequences using migec v1.2.7. Using mixcr v2.1.11, UMI consensuses were aligned to TRA and TRB V and J templates and then assembled into clonotypes. Expanded or contracted clonotypes were those called significant by both edgeR and NoisET, with noise models trained on biological replicates. For edgeR calls, the cutoffs were a false discovery rate-adjusted p below 0.01 and a log2 fold-change threshold of 1. As an exploratory analysis of dynamics, PCA with hierarchical clustering was applied to max-normalized trajectories of the 1000 most abundant clonotypes. Separately sequenced CD4+ and CD8+ repertoires were used to assign the CD4 or CD8 phenotype of responding clones. TCRdb cleaned the public reads at Q25 with fastp, built clones with MiXCR and kept in-frame beta chains. Each entry is one CDR3 protein sequence, shown with its most common DNA and genes. TCRdb assigned the V and J calls; the authors' analysis was not used. The sample table contains 180,000 or so distinct CDR3 sequences; only one count was recorded for around 10% of them. The leading ten clones occupy less than 4% of the sample.

This clonotype was counted a few times. The specificity of this receptor is unknown. No base quality values were provided; no much bigger clone lies one nucleotide off. The CDR3 covers 15 residues, taking in both the cysteine and the phenylalanine. Kept here is only the CDR3 DNA, which spans 45 bases and is read in frame from base 1. This sequence was found in a man aged 18 to 29 who had mild COVID-19 (a few samples of this study predate the infection). The sample titles of this study are shuffled in the database, so cell type and time point are left out; the donor was told from shared clones. The V and J segments used are TRBV21-1 and TRBJ1-5. TRBV21-1 is noted as a pseudogene. What was sequenced was PBMCs or a T cell subset sorted from them (not recorded which). The sequence in DNA is TGTGCCAGCACATGGATGGGGAACAGCAATCAGCCCCAGCATTTT. Its translation reads: CASTWMGNSNQPQHF.